Given below is one T cell receptor beta chain in context. The antigen is undetermined. CDR3 length equals 16 residues. J lost 4 bases, V lost 6 bases, and 6 bases had no gene match. Germline lookup yields CDR1 SGHNT and CDR2 YYREEE (reference sequence). These data come from a study of shared clonotypes between healthy human individuals. Study results and limitations: Non-shared clonotypes had lower generation probabilities than those shared by all four donors.

Here immunoSEQ multiplex PCR was the method, and the copy in TCRdb shows in-frame clones only, minus some. This sample has over a million clones, with approximately 96% found just once. The specimen was naive CD4+ T cells sorted from blood. Subset noted: CD45RA+ positively selected. The TCR originated in a man aged 25-45 years in good health. This chain uses TRBV5-4 with TRBJ2-6, with TRBD1 matching 11 bases. This CDR3 is CASIGQGARGANVLTF. The CDR3 nucleotides are TGTGCCAGCATCGGACAGGGGGCGCGCGGGGCCAACGTCCTGACTTTC.